These T cell receptor beta chains were read from a single sample in a study of cytomegalovirus exposure and HLA in healthy donors. TCRdb keeps only in-frame clones here, not all; method: immunoSEQ multiplex PCR. The sample holds 130,000 or so clones; roughly 66% are singletons and the top ten take 6.5%. Material: PBMCs. These receptor sequences come from a woman aged 55-69 years in good health and CMV-seronegative. Each CDR3 is given with its conserved first and last residue. Fields, in order: D gene, clone size, V gene, J gene, CDR3 protein, CDR3 DNA. The D gene is left open where the match is weak. Rows may omit the clone size; those that give it use once, few, many or a size class.

D: TRBD2; size: -; V: TRBV5-4; J: TRBJ2-3; CDR3: CASSLRRGATDTQYF; DNA: TGTGCCAGCAGCTTGAGGCGGGGGGCCACAGATACGCAGTATTTT
D: -; size: -; V: TRBV2; J: TRBJ2-3; CDR3: CASNEGPSDTQYF; DNA: TGTGCCAGCAATGAGGGGCCATCGGATACGCAGTATTTT
D: TRBD1; size: -; V: TRBV5-1; J: TRBJ2-2; CDR3: CASSPGQHSNTGELFF; DNA: TGCGCCAGCAGCCCGGGACAGCACTCGAACACCGGGGAGCTGTTTTTT
D: -; size: -; V: TRBV15; J: TRBJ2-5; CDR3: CATSTRQGLETQYF; DNA: TGTGCCACCAGCACAAGACAGGGACTGGAGACCCAGTACTTC
D: -; size: -; V: TRBV10-3; J: TRBJ1-2; CDR3: CAISESGTTNYGYTF; DNA: TGTGCCATCAGTGAGTCGGGCACGACTAACTATGGCTACACCTTC
D: TRBD1; size: -; V: TRBV19; J: TRBJ1-1; CDR3: CASSPRTGGGSEAFF; DNA: TGTGCCAGTAGTCCCCGGACAGGGGGTGGATCTGAAGCTTTCTTT
D: -; size: -; V: TRBV7-2; J: TRBJ1-1; CDR3: CASSLQVTSEAFF; DNA: TGTGCCAGCAGCTTACAGGTCACCTCTGAAGCTTTCTTT
D: TRBD1; size: -; V: TRBV4-1; J: TRBJ2-7; CDR3: CASSLLRTGRSYEQYF; DNA: TGCGCCAGCAGCCTCCTTCGGACAGGACGCTCCTACGAGCAGTACTTC
D: -; size: -; V: TRBV5-1; J: TRBJ2-7; CDR3: CASSTQGAWGYEQYF; DNA: TGCGCCAGCAGCACACAGGGTGCTTGGGGCTACGAGCAGTACTTC
D: -; size: -; V: TRBV7-6; J: TRBJ2-5; CDR3: CASSLARGETQYF; DNA: TGTGCCAGCAGCTTAGCTAGGGGTGAGACCCAGTACTTC
D: -; size: -; V: TRBV4-3; J: TRBJ2-3; CDR3: CASSQWRERDTQYF; DNA: TGCGCCAGCAGCCAGTGGAGGGAGAGGGATACGCAGTATTTT
D: -; size: -; V: TRBV2; J: TRBJ1-1; CDR3: CASSPRGGRMMGTEAFF; DNA: TGTGCCAGCAGTCCTCGGGGGGGGAGGATGATGGGCACTGAAGCTTTCTTT
D: TRBD1; size: -; V: TRBV7-2; J: TRBJ1-1; CDR3: CASSSSADRGLAFF; DNA: TGTGCCAGCAGCTCATCAGCGGACAGGGGGCTAGCTTTCTTT
D: TRBD2; size: -; V: TRBV7-2; J: TRBJ2-7; CDR3: CASRLRTSGSGEQYF; DNA: TGTGCCAGCAGATTGCGGACTAGCGGGAGTGGCGAGCAGTACTTC
D: -; size: -; V: TRBV4-2; J: TRBJ2-1; CDR3: CASSQAQDSYNEQFF; DNA: TGTGCCAGCAGCCAAGCCCAGGACTCATACAATGAGCAGTTCTTC
D: -; size: few; V: TRBV5-8; J: TRBJ1-5; CDR3: CASSFGGLINQPQHF; DNA: TGTGCCAGCAGCTTCGGGGGGCTTATCAATCAGCCCCAGCATTTT
D: -; size: -; V: TRBV28; J: TRBJ1-1; CDR3: CASSSPRGLRLNTEAFF; DNA: TGTGCCAGCAGTTCCCCCAGGGGCCTAAGATTGAACACTGAAGCTTTCTTT
D: -; size: -; V: TRBV29-1; J: TRBJ2-2; CDR3: CSATQTGNTGELFF; DNA: TGCAGCGCGACCCAGACAGGGAACACCGGGGAGCTGTTTTTT
D: -; size: -; V: TRBV2; J: TRBJ2-3; CDR3: CASVMASGTDTQYF; DNA: TGTGCCAGCGTGATGGCTAGCGGCACAGATACGCAGTATTTT
D: TRBD1; size: -; V: TRBV7-3; J: TRBJ2-2; CDR3: CASSGPGQGVSGELFF; DNA: TGTGCCAGCAGCGGTCCGGGACAGGGAGTTTCCGGGGAGCTGTTTTTT